This T cell receptor beta chain was found in a study of shared clonotypes between healthy human individuals. Germline V gene lookup returns CDR1 LNHNV and CDR2 YYDKDF (reference sequence). Deletions cut 0 bases from V and 4 bases from J, with 10 bases between. The CDR3 runs 15 residues. Method: immunoSEQ multiplex PCR; TCRdb's copy keeps in-frame clones and lacks some. Of roughly 2.2 million clones in the sample, roughly 92% were seen once. This clone was detected once. The chain recombines TRBV15 with TRBJ1-3, with D possibly being TRBD1 (5 bases). This clonotype was sampled from a man younger than 35 in good health. Some clones in this sample may be carry-over from other donors' samples. The specimen was naive CD4+ T cells from PBMCs. Subset noted: CD45RA+ positively selected. The CDR3 DNA is TGTGCCACCAGCAGAGAGGCAGGGTGGGGAAACACCATATATTTT. Translation gives CATSREAGWGNTIYF.